Following are 4 T cell receptor beta chains from one sample sequenced in a study of cytomegalovirus exposure and HLA in healthy donors. The PCR was carried out with 60 Vbeta primers and 13 Jbeta primers. Method: immunoSEQ multiplex PCR; TCRdb's copy keeps in-frame clones and lacks some. The table includes roughly 160,000 clones, roughly 87% detected once. Source material: PBMCs. Receptors originate from a woman in her twenties or thirties in good health and CMV-seronegative.

The chain links TRBV28 to TRBJ2-3; no firm D call. The CDR3 length is 12 residues. CDR1 and CDR2 from the germline V gene are MDHEN and SYDVKM. The V gene lost 5 bases and the J gene lost 8 bases, with 11 bases spanning the gap. The CDR3 region has the DNA TGTGCCAGCAGTCCATCTAGGCGTACGCAGTATTTT. It specifies CASSPSRRTQYF.

The chain recombines TRBV4-3 with TRBJ1-2, with 7 bases fitting TRBD1. Losses at the gene ends were 0 bases for V and 8 bases for J; bases not matched to a gene: 9. CDR3 size: 15 residues. CDR1 and CDR2 (germline): LGHNA, YSLEER. As DNA, the CDR3 is TGCGCCAGCAGCCAAGATGCGGCAGGGGGTTCGGGCTACACCTTC. Protein: CASSQDAAGGSGYTF.

V gene TRBV27 combines with J gene TRBJ2-1; the D is unclear. Germline assignment: CDR1 MNHEY and CDR2 SMNVEV (reference sequence). The CDR3 length is 15 residues. The V end was cut by 8 bases, the J end by 1 base, with 15 bases between. CDR3 nucleotides: TGTGCCAGCGGTCGGTTAATTGATTCCTACAATGAGCAGTTCTTC. Its translation: CASGRLIDSYNEQFF.

The chain joins TRBV27 to TRBJ2-5; the match to TRBD2 covers 8 bases. The V and J ends lost 6 bases and 11 bases, in that order; junction bases with no gene match: 20. Germline V gene sequence: CDR1 MNHEY, CDR2 SMNVEV (reference sequence). CDR3 size: 16 residues. CDR3 residues: CASSPLSSGGPREQYF. The CDR3 nucleotides are TGTGCCAGCAGCCCCCTCTCGAGCGGGGGCCCACGGGAGCAGTACTTC.